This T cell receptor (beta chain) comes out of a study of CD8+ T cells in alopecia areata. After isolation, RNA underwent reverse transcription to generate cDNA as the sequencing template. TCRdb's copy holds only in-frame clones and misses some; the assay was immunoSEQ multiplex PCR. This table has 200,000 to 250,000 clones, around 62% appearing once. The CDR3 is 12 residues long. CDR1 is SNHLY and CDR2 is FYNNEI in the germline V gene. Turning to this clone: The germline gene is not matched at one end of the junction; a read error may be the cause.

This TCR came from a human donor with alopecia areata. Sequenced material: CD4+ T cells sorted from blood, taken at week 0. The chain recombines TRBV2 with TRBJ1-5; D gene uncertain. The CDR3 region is CASGDSNQPQHF. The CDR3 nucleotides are TGTGCCAGCGGTGATAGCAATCAGCCCCAGCATTTT.